Listed below are T cell receptor beta chains from one sample, sequenced in a study of T cells in Graves' hyperthyroidism and ophthalmopathy. TCRdb re-called the multiplex PCR reads through MiXCR, storing one row per CDR3 protein. The sample lists around 36,000 distinct CDR3 sequences, about 50% occurring once. Material: blood. Every receptor here comes from a man aged 35 to 55 with Graves' ophthalmopathy. CDR3s include the opening cysteine and the closing phenylalanine or tryptophan. A D gene is named only where the DNA matches it firmly. Clone size is stated in some rows and not others, as once, few, many or a class when expanded.

j_call d_call clone_size v_call cdr3_aa cdr3_nt
TRBJ2-3 . . TRBV11-2 CASSPNLSGDGEQYF TGTGCCAGCAGCCCGAACTTAAGTGGGGATGGTGAGCAGTATTTT
TRBJ1-2 . many TRBV20-1 CSARETGNYGYTF TGCAGTGCTAGAGAAACGGGAAACTATGGCTACACCTTC
TRBJ1-1 . many TRBV5-1 CASRPSMNTEAFF TGCGCCAGCCGGCCATCGATGAACACTGAAGCTTTCTTT
TRBJ1-4 . many TRBV5-1 CASSLEGVDEKLFF TGCGCCAGCAGCTTGGAAGGGGTGGATGAAAAACTGTTTTTT
TRBJ2-1 TRBD2 few TRBV27 CASSLSGGIGNTQFF TGTGCCAGCAGTTTAAGCGGGGGGATTGGAAATACGCAGTTCTTC
TRBJ2-7 TRBD2 many TRBV29-1 CSVEAGDYEQYF TGCAGCGTTGAGGCGGGAGATTACGAGCAGTACTTC
TRBJ1-2 . . TRBV7-2 CASRFRAGNTF TGTGCCAGCAGGTTTAGGGCTGGAAACACCTTC
TRBJ2-7 TRBD2 . TRBV6-1 CASSEMSGRYEQYF TGTGCCAGCAGTGAAATGAGCGGGAGGTACGAGCAGTACTTC
TRBJ1-6 . many TRBV11-2 CASSFQQGFNSPLHF TGTGCCAGCAGCTTCCAACAGGGATTCAATTCACCCCTCCACTTT
TRBJ2-3 . many TRBV27 CASSSFGAGDTQYF TGTGCCAGCAGTTCCTTCGGGGCAGGAGATACGCAGTATTTT
TRBJ2-3 TRBD2 . TRBV7-3 CASSSGASGGSGTQYF TGTGCCAGCAGCTCGGGGGCTAGCGGGGGGTCTGGTACGCAGTATTTT
TRBJ1-2 TRBD1 once TRBV5-4 CASSGQGGYGYTF TGTGCCAGCAGCGGACAGGGAGGATATGGCTACACCTTC
TRBJ2-1 . many TRBV7-2 CASSLAGLNEQFF TGTGCCAGCAGCTTAGCTGGGTTAAATGAGCAGTTCTTC
TRBJ2-1 . . TRBV10-2 CASSASSPYSDGEQFF TGCGCCAGCAGTGCCAGCAGCCCCTACTCTGACGGTGAGCAGTTCTTC
TRBJ1-2 . many TRBV9 CASSVAQGPGGYTF TGTGCCAGCAGCGTAGCGCAGGGGCCCGGTGGCTACACCTTC
TRBJ2-1 . once TRBV5-1 CASSLGGASTDTQFF TGCGCCAGCAGCTTGGGGGGTGCTAGCACAGATACGCAGTTCTTC
TRBJ2-1 TRBD1 many TRBV5-4 CASRRESGGVGKYNEQFF TGTGCCAGCAGACGGGAGTCAGGGGGCGTAGGAAAGTACAATGAGCAGTTCTTC
TRBJ2-3 . . TRBV2 CATPPRPDTQYF TGTGCCACCCCCCCCAGGCCAGATACGCAGTATTTT
TRBJ1-6 . many TRBV5-1 CASSLAGIDNSPLHF TGCGCCAGCAGCTTGGCGGGTATTGATAATTCACCCCTCCACTTT
TRBJ2-7 . . TRBV20-1 CSAMTSIHEQYF TGCAGTGCCATGACTAGTATCCACGAGCAGTACTTC
TRBJ2-7 . medium-sized TRBV7-3 CASSLTGGQQREQYF TGTGCCAGCAGTCTCACGGGGGGACAGCAGCGCGAGCAGTACTTC
TRBJ2-7 TRBD2 many TRBV20-1 CSGGRAGGSYEQYF TGCAGTGGGGGTAGGGCGGGAGGCTCCTACGAGCAGTACTTC